This note documents a single TCR beta chain sequence. The CDR3 has 14 residues. CDR1 SGHDT and CDR2 YYEEEE come from the germline V gene. V was trimmed by 4 bases and J by 1 base, leaving 11 bases between them. The sample belongs to a study of blood T cell repertoires in COVID-19. The table came from immunoSEQ multiplex PCR; TCRdb's copy has only in-frame clones and leaves some out. The repertoire includes around 300,000 clones, about nine tenths of them detected once, and about 1.7% sits in the top ten. The sequencing input was PBMCs or T cells enriched from blood (not recorded which). The chain combines TRBV5-6 with TRBJ1-1; D remains unclear. This receptor was identified in a woman in her 40s who had recovered from COVID-19. The CDR3 region is CASSALAGNTEAFF. The DNA of the CDR3 is TGTGCCAGCAGCGCCCTTGCAGGGAACACTGAAGCTTTCTTT.